This T cell receptor (beta chain) was documented in a study of blood T cell repertoires in COVID-19. The overall study: Spain, Italy and the United States supplied samples that represented acute and convalescent COVID-19.

CDR1 LNHNV and CDR2 YYDKDF come from the germline V gene (reference sequence). V lost 2 bases and J lost 7; bases outside the gene matches: 9. The CDR3 consists of 18 residues. Authors' processing steps: Reference gene primer amplification in the assay estimated nucleated cell counts. Only in-frame clones appear in the TCRdb table, and some are missing; sequencing was by immunoSEQ multiplex PCR. That table furnishes V, J and clone size, whereas the DNA furnished D and trimming. Among about 110,000 clones listed, 70% to 80% were seen once. The clonotype originates from an older woman with acute or convalescent COVID-19. The chain combines TRBV15 with TRBJ1-6, with 12 bases lining up with TRBD1. Sequencing input: peripheral blood. As DNA, the CDR3 is TGTGCCACCAGCAGATACGGGACAGGGGGCTCAAGGAATTCACCCCTCCACTTT. It codes for CATSRYGTGGSRNSPLHF.